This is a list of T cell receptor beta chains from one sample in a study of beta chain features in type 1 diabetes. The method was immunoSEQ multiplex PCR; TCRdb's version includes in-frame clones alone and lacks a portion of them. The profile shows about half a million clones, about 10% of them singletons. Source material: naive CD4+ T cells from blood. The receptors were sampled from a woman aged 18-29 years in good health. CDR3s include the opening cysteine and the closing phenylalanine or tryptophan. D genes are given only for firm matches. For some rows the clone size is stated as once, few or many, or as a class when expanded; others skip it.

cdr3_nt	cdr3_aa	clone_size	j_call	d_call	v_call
TGTGCCATCAGTGAGTCGGGGCAGGGCACAGATACGCAGTATTTT	CAISESGQGTDTQYF	few	TRBJ2-3	-	TRBV10-3
TGTGCCACCAGCCCCCAACGGCGTCCTGGAGAGACCCAGTACTTC	CATSPQRRPGETQYF	few	TRBJ2-5	-	TRBV15
TGTGCCAGCAGGCAGGCTGGGGCCAACGTCCTGACTTTC	CASRQAGANVLTF	-	TRBJ2-6	-	TRBV27
TGCGCCAGCAGCCAATTCGGACCAGCGGGTCCTAGCACAGATACGCAGTATTTT	CASSQFGPAGPSTDTQYF	-	TRBJ2-3	-	TRBV4-3
TGTGCCAGTAGTATGAGACAGCAAGGATGGGGTGGCTACACCTTC	CASSMRQQGWGGYTF	few	TRBJ1-2	-	TRBV19
TGTGCCAGCAGCCAGGCTGGGAGGGGGCGGAATTCACAGCAGTACTTC	CASSQAGRGRNSQQYF	-	TRBJ2-7	-	TRBV14
TGTGCCAGCAGTTACTCCGGGAGCTCCTACAATGAGCAGTTCTTC	CASSYSGSSYNEQFF	-	TRBJ2-1	-	TRBV6-5
TGTGCCAGCACGAGGACCAGAGGGGGATCGAATTCACCCCTCCACTTT	CASTRTRGGSNSPLHF	few	TRBJ1-6	-	TRBV28
TGTGCCAGCAGCTTAGAACCGGGGCCGCCTAAAAACATTCAGTACTTC	CASSLEPGPPKNIQYF	-	TRBJ2-4	-	TRBV7-2
TGTGCCAGCAGCCAAGGAGCACGCGGGACAGATGAAAAACTGTTTTTT	CASSQGARGTDEKLFF	few	TRBJ1-4	TRBD1	TRBV4-2
TGTGCCAGCAGTCTCTTAGAGGGCAGCTATGGCTACACCTTC	CASSLLEGSYGYTF	-	TRBJ1-2	-	TRBV6-6
TGTGCCGGCGGGGATTCACCCCTCCACTTT	CAGGDSPLHF	few	TRBJ1-6	-	TRBV7-9
TGTGCCAGCAGCTATAGGGGGCTCTTCTACAATGAGCAGTTCTTC	CASSYRGLFYNEQFF	-	TRBJ2-1	TRBD1	TRBV7-2
TGTGCCAGCAGCCGTTCCACCGGGGAGCTGTTTTTT	CASSRSTGELFF	few	TRBJ2-2	-	TRBV4-2
TGTGCCAGCAGCGGCGGGACAGGGGGAGAGACCCAGTACTTC	CASSGGTGGETQYF	-	TRBJ2-5	TRBD1	TRBV9
TGTGCCAGCAGCTTCCTGCGGGCCAACACTGAAGCTTTCTTT	CASSFLRANTEAFF	few	TRBJ1-1	-	TRBV14
TGCGCCAGCAGGGGATCTCCGGGGACAACTAACACTGAAGCTTTCTTT	CASRGSPGTTNTEAFF	-	TRBJ1-1	-	TRBV4-1
TGCAGCGCCGTAAGGGGGAGTGAAGCTTTCTTT	CSAVRGSEAFF	-	TRBJ1-1	-	TRBV29-1
TGTGCCTCGAATCTAGCGGGAGGGCAAGAGACCCAGTACTTC	CASNLAGGQETQYF	-	TRBJ2-5	TRBD2	TRBV15
TGTGCCAGCAGTTCGCGACATTCTAATTCACCCCTCCACTTT	CASSSRHSNSPLHF	few	TRBJ1-6	-	TRBV28
TGCAGCGTTGGGACCACAGGGCTTGAGACCCAGTACTTC	CSVGTTGLETQYF	-	TRBJ2-5	-	TRBV29-1
TGTGCCAGCAGAAAGGACAGGGGGTACACAGATACGCAGTATTTT	CASRKDRGYTDTQYF	-	TRBJ2-3	TRBD1	TRBV6-5
TGTGCCACCAGCAGAGGGGGGCTAGCAGGACATTTGGAGACCCAGTACTTC	CATSRGGLAGHLETQYF	few	TRBJ2-5	-	TRBV15
TGTGCCAGCAGCCGGACTTCGTACCAAGAGACCCAGTACTTC	CASSRTSYQETQYF	few	TRBJ2-5	-	TRBV7-2
TGTGCCTGGAGCCGGGACACAGTTTATAGCAATCAGCCCCAGCATTTT	CAWSRDTVYSNQPQHF	-	TRBJ1-5	-	TRBV30
TGTGCCAGCAGCGCACCCCCAGGACAACAAGCTTTCTTT	CASSAPPGQQAFF	-	TRBJ1-1	-	TRBV28
TGTGCCACCAGCAGAGGCTCGGGACAGGAGGTTTTAGCTTTCTTT	CATSRGSGQEVLAFF	few	TRBJ1-1	TRBD1	TRBV15
TGTGCCAGCAGCGAGGGACCGAGCTACGAGCAGTACTTC	CASSEGPSYEQYF	few	TRBJ2-7	-	TRBV5-5
TGCAGCGTTAGGACAGGGGTGAACACCGGGGAGCTGTTTTTT	CSVRTGVNTGELFF	few	TRBJ2-2	TRBD1	TRBV29-1
TGCAGCGTCAGGACAGGGTCTGTCACCGGGGAGCTGTTTTTT	CSVRTGSVTGELFF	-	TRBJ2-2	TRBD1	TRBV29-1
TGTGCCTGGAGTGTTCTTCCGATAACCGGGACAGGGCTAAGTTTCTACGAGCAGTACTTC	CAWSVLPITGTGLSFYEQYF	few	TRBJ2-7	TRBD1	TRBV30
TGTGCCAGCAGTCCAGGACAAGGTACTAAGCAGTACTTC	CASSPGQGTKQYF	-	TRBJ2-7	-	TRBV6-5
TGTGCCAGCAGCGACGAAACTAGCGGAGTCTACAATGAGCAGTTCTTC	CASSDETSGVYNEQFF	few	TRBJ2-1	TRBD2	TRBV7-9
TGTGCCACCAAGATCGACAGGACAAAAACTGAAGCTTTCTTT	CATKIDRTKTEAFF	-	TRBJ1-1	-	TRBV18
TGTGCTATCCCGGGCTTTGGCACCGGGGAGCTGTTTTTT	CAIPGFGTGELFF	few	TRBJ2-2	-	TRBV7-7
TGCAGCGTTGCGACCTACCAGGCGTACGAGCAGTACTTC	CSVATYQAYEQYF	-	TRBJ2-7	-	TRBV29-1
TGTGCCAGCAGCACCGCCGGGACTAGCGTATACAATGAGCAGTTCTTC	CASSTAGTSVYNEQFF	few	TRBJ2-1	TRBD2	TRBV9